The 24 T cell receptor beta chains presented below share a single source sample, sequenced in a study of blood T cell repertoires in COVID-19 (dated by TCRdb to about 2020). Library generation was performed with the immunoSEQ multiplex PCR assay. What TCRdb holds here is the immuneACCESS table cut down to in-frame rearrangements. Part of the clones is not present; checked against another copy, under half of the missing clones reflect an unresolved V gene, and the others are unexplained. A total of about 140,000 clones appear in this sample, 88% of them only once. The ten largest clones capture 2.5% to 3% of the sample. Sequencing was done on a sample of peripheral blood. The receptors come from a human donor with COVID-19, enrolled during active disease. The donor label of this sample is uncertain.

The CDR3 DNA reads TGTGCCAGCAGCCTGATGGGACTCCCCATGGCGAATGAGCAGTTCTTC. Its protein product is CASSLMGLPMANEQFF. V usage is TRBV7-3 and J usage is TRBJ2-1; possibly TRBD2 for D (6 bases). CDR1 and CDR2 (germline): SGHTA, FQGTGA. This CDR3 has 16 amino acids. V was shortened by 5 bases and J by 7 bases, with 21 bases between the two germline ends.

The chain couples TRBV5-1 to TRBJ1-4, with D perhaps TRBD1 (5 bases). Germline V gives CDR1 SGHRS, CDR2 YFSETQ. V gave up 1 base and J gave up 4 bases, with 11 bases separating them. This CDR3 spans 15 amino acids. The CDR3 DNA follows: TGCGCCAGCAGCTTGTGGGCAGGGATTAATGAAAAACTGTTTTTT. Its protein product is CASSLWAGINEKLFF. Filled out from reference TRBV5-1 and TRBJ1-4, the complete variable domain reads KAGVTQTPRYLIKTRGQQVTLSCSPISGHRSVSWYQQTPGQGLQFLFEYFSETQRNKGNFPGRFSGRQFSNSRSEMNVSTLELGDSALYLCASSLWAGINEKLFFGSGTQLSVL.

The V call is TRBV29-1, the J call TRBJ1-2; tentative D call: TRBD1 (5 bases). V dropped 4 bases and J dropped 8 bases, with 14 bases sitting between them. The CDR3 consists of 12 residues. CDR1 and CDR2 from the germline V gene are SQVTM and ANQGSEA. CDR3 sequence: CSVGEDSYGYTF. As DNA, the CDR3 is TGCAGCGTTGGGGAAGACAGCTACGGCTACACCTTC.

This clone came up once. The chain carries TRBV21-1 and TRBJ1-2. TRBV21-1 counts as a pseudogene. The CDR3 spans 11 residues. In DNA form, the CDR3 reads TGTGCCAGCAGCAAAGAGAGAGGCTACACCTTC. Its protein product is CASSKERGYTF.

V is TRBV7-8 and J is TRBJ1-1, with 7 bases lining up with TRBD1. Trimming at V came to 0 bases and at J to 5 bases, leaving 6 bases not matched to a gene. From germline, CDR1 is SGHVS and CDR2 FQNEAQ. The CDR3 spans 15 residues. The CDR3 sequence: CASSLAGTVRTEAFF. CDR3 nucleotide sequence: TGTGCCAGCAGCTTAGCGGGGACAGTGCGGACTGAAGCTTTCTTT.

This chain links TRBV5-1 with TRBJ2-2; D ambiguous. Germline assignment: CDR1 SGHRS and CDR2 YFSETQ. The CDR3 runs to 15 residues. The V end was cut by 2 bases, the J end by 5 bases, with 13 bases between. Written as DNA, the CDR3 is TGCGCCAGCAGCTTAAGTCTTTCGAGGACCGGGGAGCTGTTTTTT. Translation gives CASSLSLSRTGELFF. The full variable domain, rest sourced from reference TRBV5-1 and TRBJ2-2, is KAGVTQTPRYLIKTRGQQVTLSCSPISGHRSVSWYQQTPGQGLQFLFEYFSETQRNKGNFPGRFSGRQFSNSRSEMNVSTLELGDSALYLCASSLSLSRTGELFFGEGSRLTVL.

The J gene is TRBJ1-1, the V gene TRBV25-1, with 7 bases lining up with TRBD1. CDR1 is MGHDK and CDR2 is SYGVNS in the germline V gene. J lost 1 base, V lost 1 base, and 3 bases had no gene match. The CDR3 is 15 amino acids. CDR3 nucleotides: TGTGCCAGCAGTGAATTCGGACAGGAGAACACTGAAGCTTTCTTT. Its protein is CASSEFGQENTEAFF.

This chain connects TRBV5-4 to TRBJ2-3, with D maybe TRBD2 (7 bases). The V end lost 7 bases, the J end lost 0 bases, and 15 bases lay between the germline ends. The CDR3 runs to 15 residues. The germline V gene encodes CDR1 SGHNT and CDR2 YYREEE (reference sequence). CDR3 DNA: TGTGCCAGCGGCTGGGGGGGCCAAAGCACAGATACGCAGTATTTT. It yields the protein CASGWGGQSTDTQYF.

This clone was observed a few times. This chain uses TRBV9 with TRBJ2-1; 9 bases are shared with TRBD2. The CDR3 has 16 residues. V trimming: 0 bases; J trimming: 8 bases; junction bases outside the gene matches: 9. CDR1 and CDR2 (germline): SGDLS, YYNGEE. The CDR3 DNA reads as TGTGCCAGCAGCGTAGCTGGCGCGGGGGGGCCGTATGAGCAGTTCTTC. As protein: CASSVAGAGGPYEQFF.

The CDR3 here is CASSPQGGQPQHF. The CDR3 DNA sequence: TGTGCCAGCAGCCCCCAGGGCGGACAGCCCCAGCATTTT. The chain carries TRBV6-5 and TRBJ1-5; the D gene is possibly TRBD1 (5 bases). V dropped 6 bases and J dropped 7 bases, with 13 bases sitting between them. The V gene's germline CDR1 is MNHEY and CDR2 SVGAGI. The CDR3 has 13 residues.

This chain joins TRBV6-2 or TRBV6-3 and TRBJ2-5, with D perhaps matching TRBD1 (5 bases). The CDR3 extends over 14 amino acids. The germline CDR1 and CDR2 sequences are MNHEY and SVGEGT. Trimming pared 7 bases from V and 5 bases from J, leaving 17 bases between. The CDR3 sequence is CASTPIRGEETQYF. DNA for the CDR3: TGTGCCAGCACCCCCATTAGGGGTGAGGAGACCCAGTACTTC.

The chain is built from TRBV29-1 and TRBJ2-2; D not certain. This CDR3 spans 13 amino acids. Germline values: CDR1 SQVTM, CDR2 ANQGSEA. V was cut by 3 bases and J by 2 bases, with 7 bases left in between. DNA for the CDR3: TGCAGCGTTGACAGCGCAAACACCGGGGAGCTGTTTTTT. Amino acids: CSVDSANTGELFF.

The chain recombines TRBV11-2 with TRBJ1-1, with 9 bases fitting TRBD1. V shed 7 bases, J shed 5 bases, and the junction held 2 bases outside the gene matches. Germline CDR1 and CDR2: SGHAT and FQNNGV. This CDR3 comprises 12 residues. The DNA of the CDR3 is TGTGCCAGCACGACAGGGGGGACTGAAGCTTTCTTT. Protein: CASTTGGTEAFF. The variable domain in full, with the rest retrieved from reference TRBV11-2 and TRBJ1-1, is EAGVAQSPRYKIIEKRQSVAFWCNPISGHATLYWYQQILGQGPKLLIQFQNNGVVDDSQLPKDRFSAERLKGVDSTLKIQPAKLEDSAVYLCASTTGGTEAFFGQGTRLTVV.

The chain employs TRBV1 and TRBJ2-1; TRBD1, the table's D call, was not compared with the DNA. TRBV1 is tagged as a pseudogene. The CDR3 extends over 13 amino acids. Here the CDR3 DNA reads TGCACCAGCAGACCTTCTACGACAAATGAGCAGTTCTTC. Amino acid sequence: CTSRPSTTNEQFF.

The V and J genes are TRBV11-3 and TRBJ2-3, with 7 bases lining up with TRBD2. Germline CDR1 is SGHNT and CDR2 is YENEEA. This CDR3 comprises 16 residues. Unmatched junction bases numbered 7, after V lost 0 bases and J lost 4 bases. The CDR3 region has the DNA TGTGCCAGCAGCTTAGATTCCAGCGGGGCTCCAGATACGCAGTATTTT. This gives the protein CASSLDSSGAPDTQYF.

The chain is built from TRBV10-3 and TRBJ2-7; the D is unclear. Trimming took off 3 bases at V and 1 base at J, with 4 bases between the two ends. Germline V CDR1 and CDR2: ENHRY, SYGVKD. CDR3 length: 12 amino acids. In DNA form, the CDR3 reads TGTGCCATCAGTGAAGAGTCCTACGAGCAGTACTTC. It translates to CAISEESYEQYF.

This clone was observed a single time. This chain uses TRBV6-5 with TRBJ1-2; 7 nucleotides line up with TRBD1. The ends lost 6 bases at V and 1 base at J; junction bases unmatched: 5. This CDR3 is built from 14 residues. Germline V gene data show CDR1 as MNHEY and CDR2 as SVGAGI. The CDR3 DNA follows: TGTGCCAGCAGAGGGACAGCGCTTAACTATGGCTACACCTTC. It yields the protein CASRGTALNYGYTF.

As concerns this clone: Relative to the germline gene, one junction end is altered; a read error may explain this. CDR3 sequence (DNA): TGTGCCAGCTCACCACCGGGACAGGGCTCCAACAATGAGCAGTTCTTC. Translation gives CASSPPGQGSNNEQFF. The rearrangement joins TRBV18 to TRBJ2-1; TRBD1 matches 9 bases. CDR3 size: 16 residues. Germline-derived CDR1 and CDR2 are KGHSH and LQKENI.

CDR3 residues: CASSLGTSGGAADTQYF. DNA for the CDR3: TGTGCCAGCAGCCTCGGGACTAGCGGGGGGGCGGCGGATACGCAGTATTTT. This chain links TRBV4-2 with TRBJ2-3; TRBD2 matches at 16 bases. The CDR3 spans 17 residues. V was clipped by 4 bases and J by 6 bases; unmatched bases: 7. From germline, CDR1 is LGHNA and CDR2 YNFKEQ.

The rearrangement links TRBV7-9 to TRBJ1-2; D possibly corresponds to TRBD1 (6 bases). From germline, CDR1 is SEHNR and CDR2 FQNEAQ (reference sequence). This CDR3 comprises 16 residues. V lost 2 bases to trimming and J lost 2 bases, with 15 bases between them. The CDR3, as DNA: TGTGCCAGCAGCTTACATGGACAGCCGGGCAACTATGGCTACACCTTC. Protein: CASSLHGQPGNYGYTF.

This sequence joins TRBV11-2 and TRBJ2-3, with D uncertain. CDR1 is SGHAT, CDR2 FQNNGV, per germline. CDR3 length: 16 amino acids. V lost 5 bases and J lost 0, with 15 bases in between. The CDR3 region is CASSPLSKPSTDTQYF. The CDR3 DNA sequence: TGTGCCAGCAGCCCCCTCTCGAAGCCTAGCACAGATACGCAGTATTTT.

V is TRBV19 and J is TRBJ1-5; 8 bases are shared with TRBD1. The CDR3 loop spans 20 amino acids. Trimming cost V 0 bases and J 1 base; bases outside gene matches: 14. In germline, CDR1 is LNHDA, CDR2 SQIVND (reference sequence). In DNA, the CDR3 is TGTGCCAGTAGTATAGATAGGAATCGACAGGGGTTGGGGAGCAATCAGCCCCAGCATTTT. Residues: CASSIDRNRQGLGSNQPQHF.

The rearrangement links TRBV12-3 or TRBV12-4 to TRBJ1-2; unclear D gene. Trimming left V 5 bases short and J 6 bases short, with 13 bases between. The CDR3 has 13 amino acids. This CDR3 is CASSTQRAHGYTF. The CDR3 DNA sequence: TGTGCCAGCAGTACCCAGCGGGCGCATGGCTACACCTTC.

V and J are TRBV5-1 and TRBJ2-3; TRBD1 matches 7 bases. This CDR3 is 14 amino acids long. Trimming removed 4 bases from V and 3 bases from J; junction bases left unmatched: 5. CDR1 is SGHRS and CDR2 is YFSETQ in the germline V gene. CDR3 sequence (DNA): TGCGCCAGCAGCCCTGACAGGGCTACAGATACGCAGTATTTT. Translation gives CASSPDRATDTQYF.